The rows below give T cell receptor beta chains drawn from one sample of a study of T cells after yellow fever vaccination. TCRdb called the 5' RACE reads again in MiXCR, with one record for every CDR3 protein. The sample holds hundreds of thousands of distinct CDR3 sequences, 8.5% to 10% seen once. The sequenced sample was CD4+ T cells sorted from PBMCs, obtained 5 days after the yellow fever booster vaccination. The receptor source for this set is a man in his late teens or twenties who received the YFV17D yellow fever vaccine. Both conserved end residues are part of each CDR3. D genes are given only for firm matches. The size field is filled for only some rows; it gives once, few, many or a size class.

TRBV15	TRBJ1-1	-	-	CATSRDLAATEAFF	TGTGCCACCAGCAGAGATTTAGCGGCCACTGAAGCTTTCTTT
TRBV6-5	TRBJ1-2	TRBD1	many	CASSSRTGYGYTF	TGTGCCAGCAGTTCTCGGACAGGCTATGGCTACACCTTC
TRBV6-2/TRBV6-3	TRBJ2-1	-	-	CASKSSQGGVGEQFF	TGTGCCAGCAAGTCGTCACAGGGAGGGGTGGGTGAGCAGTTCTTC
TRBV3-1	TRBJ2-4	-	-	CASSPGEMRIQYF	TGTGCCAGCAGCCCCGGGGAGATGAGGATTCAGTACTTC
TRBV6-5	TRBJ1-6	TRBD1	many	CASRSSGTGLYNSPLHF	TGTGCCAGCAGGTCTTCCGGGACAGGATTGTATAATTCACCCCTCCACTTT
TRBV7-2	TRBJ1-5	-	few	CASSTGSGGYQPQHF	TGTGCCAGCAGCACCGGGAGCGGGGGGTATCAGCCCCAGCATTTT
TRBV6-2/TRBV6-3	TRBJ2-1	TRBD2	-	CASSYSGLAGASSYNEQFF	TGTGCCAGCAGTTACTCGGGACTAGCGGGGGCCAGCTCCTACAATGAGCAGTTCTTC
TRBV12-3/TRBV12-4	TRBJ1-1	-	few	CASRRGNTEAFF	TGTGCCAGCCGCAGGGGGAACACTGAAGCTTTCTTT
TRBV18	TRBJ2-3	-	few	CASSPMGAIFTDTQYF	TGTGCCAGCTCACCGATGGGGGCCATCTTTACAGATACGCAGTATTTT
TRBV7-9	TRBJ1-1	-	few	CASSIGGGTEAFF	TGTGCCAGCAGCATCGGAGGGGGCACTGAAGCTTTCTTT
TRBV15	TRBJ2-5	-	-	CATSNPSRETQYF	TGTGCCACCAGCAACCCGTCGAGAGAGACCCAGTACTTC
TRBV5-4	TRBJ2-1	TRBD1	-	CASSQGAPINYNEQFF	TGTGCCAGCAGTCAGGGGGCTCCCATAAATTACAATGAGCAGTTCTTC
TRBV5-4	TRBJ2-1	-	few	CASSLETGNEQFF	TGTGCCAGCAGCTTGGAGACGGGCAATGAGCAGTTCTTC
TRBV4-3	TRBJ1-2	-	-	CASSERTAPRGYTF	TGCGCCAGCAGCGAAAGGACAGCGCCTAGAGGCTACACCTTC
TRBV6-6	TRBJ2-7	TRBD1	-	CASSYLTGGALGEQYF	TGTGCCAGCAGCTACTTGACAGGGGGCGCGCTGGGGGAGCAGTACTTC
TRBV5-1	TRBJ1-4	-	few	CASSSLTGSNEKLFF	TGCGCCAGCAGCTCCCTGACAGGATCTAATGAAAAACTGTTTTTT
TRBV5-5	TRBJ1-6	-	-	CASGTMGAGYNSPLHF	TGTGCCAGCGGAACCATGGGGGCTGGCTATAATTCACCCCTCCACTTT
TRBV7-2	TRBJ2-1	-	-	CASSFSGLHQFF	TGTGCCAGCAGCTTTAGTGGGCTCCACCAGTTCTTC
TRBV7-2	TRBJ2-7	-	-	CASSSEGRGAYEQYF	TGTGCCAGCAGCTCGGAGGGAAGGGGGGCCTACGAGCAGTACTTC
TRBV12-3/TRBV12-4	TRBJ1-2	TRBD1	-	CASSFLDRAFGYTF	TGTGCCAGCAGTTTTTTGGACAGGGCCTTTGGCTACACCTTC
TRBV20-1	TRBJ1-1	-	few	CSARTQGSEAFF	TGCAGTGCTAGAACTCAGGGGAGTGAAGCTTTCTTT
TRBV2	TRBJ1-3	-	few	CASMRQGNTIYF	TGTGCCAGCATGCGACAGGGAAACACCATATATTTT
TRBV7-8	TRBJ1-1	TRBD1	few	CASSTRTGNEAFF	TGTGCCAGCAGCACTAGGACAGGTAATGAAGCTTTCTTT
TRBV9	TRBJ2-1	-	many	CASSPNSPGLSNEQFF	TGTGCCAGCAGCCCTAATTCACCGGGACTCAGCAATGAGCAGTTCTTC
TRBV6-5	TRBJ2-1	-	-	CASSYSRQGTNIQFF	TGTGCCAGCAGTTACTCGAGACAGGGGACTAATATTCAGTTCTTC
TRBV5-1	TRBJ1-3	-	few	CASSFGSNTGNTIYF	TGCGCCAGCAGCTTCGGCTCAAACACTGGAAACACCATATATTTT
TRBV5-1	TRBJ1-1	TRBD1	-	CASSLPQSRDRVCTEAFF	TGCGCCAGCAGCTTGCCTCAGTCCCGGGACAGGGTGTGCACTGAAGCTTTCTTT
TRBV12-3/TRBV12-4	TRBJ1-2	-	-	CASSPRAGDGYTF	TGTGCCAGCAGCCCGCGGGCAGGGGATGGCTACACCTTC
TRBV6-2/TRBV6-3	TRBJ1-5	-	-	CASRDSFPQPQHF	TGTGCCAGCAGAGACAGCTTTCCGCAGCCCCAGCATTTT